This TCR beta chain appears in the sequencing data of a study of cytomegalovirus exposure and HLA in healthy donors (dated by TCRdb to 2016 to 2017). General notes on the study: In an earlier analysis of under 750 of the donors, about 270 Gb of sequence data and some 100 million unique TCR beta sequences from about 190 million T cells were reported. In addition to the first cohort of approximately 650 subjects, a separate validation cohort of approximately 110 different subjects was used. The aim of the study was to test whether cataloging public T cell receptors could identify signatures of past pathogen exposure. In an earlier analysis of a few hundred of the donors, high-throughput TCR beta sequencing was used to judge whether each TCR beta V gene segment behaved as functional or pseudogenic. In the later analysis, no new phenotypic data were used to find candidate immune exposures; instead, reliance was placed on TCR beta sequences and their occurrence across donors. The study combined high-throughput TCR immunosequencing, statistical association of individual TCRs with disease status, and machine learning to predict cytomegalovirus infection status. A later analysis re-analyzed previously published TCR beta repertoires from hundreds of donors and added high-resolution HLA genotyping to study TCR occurrence patterns. An early release that covered fewer than 800 HLA-typed donors contained about 300 gigabases of sequencing data and roughly 84 million unique TCR sequences. A later genetic analysis used genome-wide SNP genotypes for about 60% of the roughly 700 donors, treating that subset as a discovery cohort. Every discovery cohort repertoire had been produced on one sequencing platform. Donor age, sex, ethnicity and CMV serostatus were compiled together with the repertoire data. Typing coverage differed by locus: A, B, C, DRB1 and DQB1 were typed in about 620-630 donors, DQA1 in 500 to 550, DPA1 in approximately 600, and DPB1 in 400 to 490. Among roughly 400 genotyped donors of the cohort, an average of around 240,000 unique TCR beta nucleotide sequences were sequenced per donor, around a sixth of them non-productive. HLA typing covered class I and class II loci at four-digit resolution. The genetic ancestry cluster associated with self-reported Caucasian donors included 80% to 90% of the 350 to 500 genotyped donors. A handful of DR-DQ haplotypes were treated as single units for association and clustering because of strong linkage in the cohort. Using immunosequencing, the study profiled T cell repertoires from some 670 subjects and related those repertoires to cytomegalovirus serostatus. What the work shows at the level of the full study, not this receptor alone: A later genetic analysis reported fewer N-insertions in productive TCRs among donors in an Asian-associated ancestry cluster than the 666-donor mean. A further reported finding was that TCR beta sequences accurately predicted the HLA-A and HLA-B alleles for most subjects in the first cohort. Most TCR sequences were observed very rarely across donors, whereas some public TCRs were present in many individuals. An earlier analysis of approximately 500 of the donors showed that most TCR beta V segments appeared in productive rearrangements either about 87% or about 30% of the time, which broadly matched IMGT annotations. The 87-base-pair reads could not distinguish some IMGT-functional V segments, including TRBV6-2 and TRBV6-3, so those segments were excluded. Only TCR beta chains were sequenced in this cohort, and the absence of alpha or paired-chain data limited detectable features. In a later analysis, most CMV-associated TCR beta chains were found to appear HLA-restricted, with HLA associations seemingly driven largely by CMV exposure. Because counts were too low, under 20 rarely observed V segments, including chromosome 9 orphons, were left out of the earlier analysis of a few hundred of the donors. The authors suggested that the approach could potentially be generalized to other disease states and immunological phenotypes. Roughly uniform sequencing depth across donors was assumed in presence/absence analyses, although this assumption may not hold. In a later analysis, the rate of TCR association differed among HLA loci, with DRB1 alleles having the most associated TCRs and HLA-C alleles having the fewest. In the study, 150 to 200 TCR beta chains were listed as associated with cytomegalovirus. An association between a missense DCLRE1C variant and V-gene and J-gene trimming of TCR beta chains was found in a later genetic analysis and replicated in an independent cohort. Linkage disequilibrium might explain the correlated functional status among segregating V segments, but an unknown experimental factor could not be excluded. Strong co-occurrence of HLA alleles, especially DR and DQ, made assigning TCR associations to individual alleles difficult. In a later analysis, several top co-occurrence clusters were reported to appear linked to parvovirus B19, influenza, CMV and Epstein-Barr virus. Immune exposure information for the cohort was limited to CMV serostatus. The classifier was reported to diagnose cytomegalovirus status with high specificity and sensitivity in both the original and validation cohorts. The sequencing pipeline was judged likely to have produced a cluster of highly shared sequence variants as a technical artifact. In vitro tests confirmed that a few of the cytomegalovirus-associated TCR beta chains recognize cytomegalovirus antigens. A later analysis found that HLA-associated TCR beta chains were more clonally expanded and had lower generation probabilities than equally common non-associated chains. Because some donors lacked HLA typing at each locus, the association tests relied only on the typed subset. In a later analysis, 16,951 TCR beta sequences were associated with specific HLA alleles at a false discovery rate of 0.05.

Concerning this clone: Its antigen has not been determined. No base-level quality is on record; no much larger clone is a single base apart.

The cohort was made up of approximately 670 healthy bone marrow donors. At the time of sampling, all cohort members were nominally healthy, though unrecorded immune exposures were likely present. The donor was CMV seronegative and was included in the group of a few hundred seronegative cohort members. A peripheral blood sample was collected from each donor, and TCR beta sequencing was performed on peripheral blood mononuclear cells. The Qiagen DNeasy Blood Extraction Kit was used to extract genomic DNA from the blood cell samples. According to the germline V gene, CDR1 reads SGDLS and CDR2 reads YYNGEE. Spanning cysteine to phenylalanine, the CDR3 consists of 13 amino acids. Only the CDR3 region is kept as DNA, spanning 39 bases read in frame from base 1. V loses 3 bases of germline sequence and J loses 2 bases, and the interval between the two ends is 5 bases. The library relied on the immunoSEQ multiplex PCR assay. For the multiplex PCR, a mixture combining 60 forward primers for TCR Vbeta segments and 13 reverse primers for TCR Jbeta segments was used. A multiplex PCR assay on genomic DNA amplified the CDR3 region of rearranged TCR beta genes. On the Illumina HiSeq System, the amplified TCR beta libraries were sequenced as 87-base-pair reads. Per the original workflow: Across the roughly 670 repertoires, a later analysis counted approximately 75 million unique TCR beta chains, 9 million to 14 million of which were shared by at least two donors. A nearest-neighbor algorithm error-corrected the raw reads and collapsed the reads into unique sequences, merging closely related sequences to remove PCR and sequencing errors. Alignment of CDR3 sequences to IMGT reference sequences was used to assign V, D and J gene segments. For a sequence to be retained, a match of at least six nucleotides was required to both a V gene segment and a J gene segment. Rearrangements were called productive when the CDR3 lacked stop codons and stayed in frame with V and J; all others were non-productive. CDR3 was defined by IMGT convention, running from the second conserved V-encoded cysteine to the conserved J-encoded phenylalanine. The earlier analysis of about 620 of the donors excluded sequences that lacked an unambiguous match to a single V gene segment. In an earlier analysis of more than 500 of the donors, a V segment was called functional when productive rearrangements were above 56.7%, and segregating when the standard deviation between donors exceeded 5%. A statistical classification framework was built to diagnose cytomegalovirus status from the catalog of TCR beta chain sequences. V and J gene assignment, in a later analysis, came from comparing TCR nucleotide sequences with IMGT/GENE-DB human TR gene sequences. The TCRdist pipeline was used in a later analysis to assign CDR3 sequences and most-parsimonious VDJ recombination scenarios. In a later analysis, each TCR beta chain was defined by its CDR3 amino acid sequence together with its V-gene family, and reads lacking a unique V-gene family were excluded. To address suspected cross-contamination and a sequencing artifact, a later analysis removed several hundred highly shared, low-generation-probability nucleotide sequences. In a later analysis, a clonal expansion index was calculated for each public chain from normalized within-repertoire ranks of inferred template counts. Generation probabilities in a later analysis came from a VDJ recombination model fitted to out-of-frame rearrangements, and those results were checked against IGoR. In a later analysis, hypergeometric tests were used to score TCR-TCR, TCR-HLA and TCR-CMV co-occurrence, with a repertoire-size bias correction applied to TCR pairs. A later analysis estimated false discovery rates by permuting HLA or CMV assignments 20 times. In a later analysis, co-occurring TCRs were grouped using DBSCAN, and TCRdist sequence similarity was added for clustering within HLA-allele-positive subsets. Co-occurrence clustering excluded repertoires with fewer than 30,000 or more than 120,000 public chains, plus five with anomalous nucleotide sharing. TCRdb obtained this table from immuneACCESS and retained in-frame rearrangements with V and J assigned. These tables miss some clones; where compared with another copy, unresolved V genes account for less than half of the shortfall, and the remainder is unexplained. V, J and clone size are those of that table, while D and trimming were read from the DNA. A total of approximately 220,000 clones appear in this sample, approximately 80% of them only once. Roughly a sixth of the sample belongs to the ten largest clones.

The chain employs TRBV9 and TRBJ2-2; no confident D gene assignment can be made. The sample consisted of PBMCs. The source is a middle-aged man in good health and CMV-seronegative. This receptor has the CDR3 CASSAYNTGELFF. The sequence in DNA is TGTGCCAGCAGCGCTTATAACACCGGGGAGCTGTTTTTT.